This T cell receptor (beta chain) was profiled in a study of CD8+ T cells in alopecia areata. Whole-study context: In an open-label trial, patients got 5 to 10 mg tofacitinib twice daily. Study outcomes and limitations: Across lesional scalp, and particularly alopecia totalis/universalis, clonality surpassed that of normal scalp.

The sample holds a few counts of this clone. What it binds is not known. It was from alopecia areata patients that lesional scalp punch biopsies and peripheral blood were collected. With V trimmed by 2 bases and J by 5 bases, 0 bases remained unmatched. The germline V gene encodes CDR1 SGHNT and CDR2 YYREEE (reference sequence). The CDR3 totals 12 residues. Reverse transcribed after extraction, RNA yielded cDNA as the sequencing template. Sequenced by immunoSEQ multiplex PCR; TCRdb stores in-frame clones only, minus some. The sample includes some 16,000 clones, about 61% of them seen just once. The sequenced sample consisted of skin. The source is a human donor with alopecia areata. V is TRBV5-4 and J is TRBJ2-5, with 7 bases identical to TRBD2. The CDR3 DNA is TGTGCCAGCAGCTTCGGGAGGGAGACCCAGTACTTC. It codes for CASSFGRETQYF.